This TCR beta chain appears in the sequencing data of a study of T-cell reconstitution after alpha-beta-depleted transplantation in children. Unique molecular identifiers featured in how the TCRbeta library was prepared. MiXCR, run by TCRdb on the PCR reads, gives a single entry per CDR3 protein. The sample includes about half a million distinct CDR3 sequences, approximately 12% of them seen just once. Only a few counts were recorded for this clonotype. Trimming removed 0 bases at V and 10 bases at J, with 10 bases between. The CDR3 spans 14 residues. The sample consisted of PBMCs from the stem cell graft donor, taken from the stem cell graft. The J gene is TRBJ1-6, the V gene TRBV12-3 or TRBV12-4; maybe TRBD1 (5 bases). The sequence was collected from a human donor who donated a stem cell graft to a child with combined immunodeficiency. The CDR3 spells CASSLARANSPLHF. Written as DNA, the CDR3 is TGTGCCAGCAGTTTAGCCAGGGCGAACTCACCCCTCCACTTT.